A single TCR beta chain is shown here with its context. This sample was included in a study of blood T cell repertoires in COVID-19. Across the study: Acute and convalescent COVID-19 specimens originated in the United States, Italy and Spain. PBMCs, B-cell-depleted T cells, or T cells provided the cDNA or gDNA that made up the material.

Sequenced by immunoSEQ multiplex PCR; TCRdb stores in-frame clones only, minus some. The sample has 150,000 to 200,000 clones; under 90% are singletons. V dropped 4 bases and J dropped 4; count of bases not matched to a gene: 1. CDR1 LGHDT and CDR2 YNNKEL come from the germline V gene (reference sequence). This CDR3 is 13 amino acids long. The sequencing input was peripheral blood. The TCR comes from a woman older than 75 with active or convalescent COVID-19. The rearrangement joins TRBV3-1 (or the pseudogene TRBV3-2) to TRBJ1-5; 7 positions agree with TRBD1. In nucleotides, the CDR3 is TGTGCCAGCAGCCTACAGGGGAATCAGCCCCAGCATTTT. This translates into CASSLQGNQPQHF.